This TCR beta chain was identified in a study of PD-L1 blockade in urothelial cancer. Across the study: Atezolizumab 1,200 mg was given intravenously every 3 weeks, starting 2014. The analyses of blood took place 3 weeks (second dose) and 6 weeks after treatment start. Chemotherapy regimens numbering 0 to 3 had been given to patients.

Time point here: peripheral blood 6 weeks after treatment start. Germline CDR1 and CDR2: KGHSH and LQKENI. V was clipped by 3 bases and J by 8 bases, with 16 bases between them. This CDR3 contains 14 residues. The data were produced by immunoSEQ multiplex PCR, yet TCRdb's version contains in-frame clones alone and is incomplete. The repertoire consists of just over 40,000 clones, with around 84% occurring once and the leading ten covering 2.6%. The input for sequencing was PBMCs, taken around atezolizumab (anti-PD-L1) treatment. The receptor comes from a man between 65 and 85 years old with urothelial cancer. This rearrangement joins TRBV18 to TRBJ1-2; D is undetermined. Here the CDR3 reads CASSPGLGPGGYTF. CDR3 coding DNA: TGTGCCAGCTCACCCGGATTGGGTCCAGGCGGCTACACCTTC.